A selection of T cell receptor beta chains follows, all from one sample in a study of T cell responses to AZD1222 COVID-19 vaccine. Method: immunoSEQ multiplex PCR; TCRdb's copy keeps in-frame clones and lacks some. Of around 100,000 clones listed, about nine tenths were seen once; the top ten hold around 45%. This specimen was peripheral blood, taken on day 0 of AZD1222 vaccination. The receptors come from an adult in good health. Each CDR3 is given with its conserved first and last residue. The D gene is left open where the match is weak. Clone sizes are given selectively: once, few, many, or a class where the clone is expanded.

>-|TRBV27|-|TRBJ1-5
TGTGCCAGCAGTCTCTCCCTCAATCAGCCCCAGCATTTT
CASSLSLNQPQHF
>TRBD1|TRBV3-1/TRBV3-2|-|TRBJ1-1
TGTGCCAGCAGCCAAGGTAACAGGGGCACTGAAGCTTTCTTT
CASSQGNRGTEAFF
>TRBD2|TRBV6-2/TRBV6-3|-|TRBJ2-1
TGTGCCAGCAGTTACGGCAGGGTAGCGGGAGGCTACAATGAGCAGTTCTTC
CASSYGRVAGGYNEQFF
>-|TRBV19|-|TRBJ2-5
TGTGCCAGTAGTATAGATCTAGGGGAGACCCAGTACTTC
CASSIDLGETQYF
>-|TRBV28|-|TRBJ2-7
TGTGCCAGCAGCCTTACAGGAGTCACCTACGAGCAGTACTTC
CASSLTGVTYEQYF
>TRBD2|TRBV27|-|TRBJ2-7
TGTGCCAGCAGTAAGCGGGAGGGGCCCTACGAGCAGTACTTC
CASSKREGPYEQYF
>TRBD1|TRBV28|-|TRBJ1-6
TGTGCCAGCAGTACCGGGGGGACAGGGGGATCACCCCTCCACTTT
CASSTGGTGGSPLHF
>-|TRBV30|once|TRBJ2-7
TGTGCCTGGAGTGTTCAACGAGGACGCTCGAACTACGAGCAGTACTTC
CAWSVQRGRSNYEQYF
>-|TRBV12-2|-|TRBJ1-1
-
CASRLAEWGLGTEAFF
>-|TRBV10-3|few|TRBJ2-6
TGTGCCATCAGTGACGGCTCTGGGGCCAACGTCCTGACTTTC
CAISDGSGANVLTF
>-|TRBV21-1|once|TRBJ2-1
TGTGCCAGCAGCAAAGGTAAGGCTAGCGGGAGGAGGCCCAATGAGCAGTTCTTC
CASSKGKASGRRPNEQFF
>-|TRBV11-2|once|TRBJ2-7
TGTGCCAGCAGCTCAATCTTTGAGGCCGAGCAGTACTTC
CASSSIFEAEQYF
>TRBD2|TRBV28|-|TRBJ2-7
TGTGCCAGCAGTTCCGGGACTACCCGCTACGAGCAGTACTTC
CASSSGTTRYEQYF
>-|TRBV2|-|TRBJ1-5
TGTGCCAGCAGCGGGACTTATAGAAATCAGCCCCAGCATTTT
CASSGTYRNQPQHF
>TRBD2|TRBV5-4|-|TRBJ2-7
TGTGCCAGCAGCGCCTCGGGACTAGCGGGAGGGTTTCAGTACTTC
CASSASGLAGGFQYF
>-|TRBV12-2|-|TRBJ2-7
TGTGCAAGTCGCCCGGGAGACAGGGATATAAACGAGCAGTACTTC
CASRPGDRDINEQYF
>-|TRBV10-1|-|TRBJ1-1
TGCGCCGGGACACCCGCTATGGCTGAAGCTTTCTTT
CAGTPAMAEAFF
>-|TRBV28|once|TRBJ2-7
TGTGCCAGCAGTGATTCCTACGAGCAGTACTTC
CASSDSYEQYF
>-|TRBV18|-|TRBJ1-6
TGTGCCAGCTCCCCGGAGGGGGTCCGGAATTCACCCCTCCACTTT
CASSPEGVRNSPLHF
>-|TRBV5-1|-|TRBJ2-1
TGCGCCAGCAGCCTTAGCAATGAGCAGTTCTTC
CASSLSNEQFF
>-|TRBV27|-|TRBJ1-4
TGTGCCAGCAGTAGGTCTCGTCCAACTAATGAAAAACTGTTTTTT
CASSRSRPTNEKLFF
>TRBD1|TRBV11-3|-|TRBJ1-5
TGTGCCAGCAGCTTCGGGACAGCCATCTTGTGGAGCAATCAGCCCCAGCATTTT
CASSFGTAILWSNQPQHF
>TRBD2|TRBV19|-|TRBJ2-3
TGTGCCAGTAGCACTAGCGGGAGAGCAGATACGCAGTATTTT
CASSTSGRADTQYF
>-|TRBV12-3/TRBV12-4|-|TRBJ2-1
TGTGCCAGCAGTTCCTACGGGGACGAGCAGTTCTTC
CASSSYGDEQFF
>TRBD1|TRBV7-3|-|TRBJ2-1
TGTGCCAGCAGCCGTCGACAGGGTGGAGGAAATGAGCAGTTCTTC
CASSRRQGGGNEQFF
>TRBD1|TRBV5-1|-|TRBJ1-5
TGCGCCAGCAGCCCGGGACAGGGGATGAGTAATCAGCCCCAGCATTTT
CASSPGQGMSNQPQHF
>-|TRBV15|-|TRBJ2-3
TGTGCCACCAGCGGCGAAGGAGGATCAACTAGCACAGATACGCAGTATTTT
CATSGEGGSTSTDTQYF
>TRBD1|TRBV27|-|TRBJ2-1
TGTGCCAGCACGTTGCGGGACAGGGGCCACAATGAGCAGTTCTTC
CASTLRDRGHNEQFF
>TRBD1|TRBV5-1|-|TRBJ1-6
TGCGCCAGCAGCCTGGGACAGGACTATTCACCCCTCCACTTT
CASSLGQDYSPLHF
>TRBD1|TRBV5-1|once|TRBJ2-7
TGCGCCAGCAGCCCCGGGACAGTAGAGCAGTACTTC
CASSPGTVEQYF
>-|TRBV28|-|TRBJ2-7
TGTGCCAGCAGTTCGCACCGCTTTGCCTCCTACGAGCAGTACTTC
CASSSHRFASYEQYF
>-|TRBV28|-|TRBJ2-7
TGTGCCAGCAGTTATCCGCTCGTGCAGGGCTCCTACGAGCAGTACTTC
CASSYPLVQGSYEQYF
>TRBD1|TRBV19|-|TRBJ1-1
TGTGCCAGTACCCCCTCGCGGGGACAGAGGGGAGAAGCTTTCTTT
CASTPSRGQRGEAFF
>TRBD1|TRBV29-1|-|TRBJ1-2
TGCAGCGTCCGCGGGGGGACAGGGGTATATGAAGGCTACACCTTC
CSVRGGTGVYEGYTF
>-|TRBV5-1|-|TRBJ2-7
TGCGCCAGCAGCTCTCGGGGCGGATACGAGCAGTACTTC
CASSSRGGYEQYF
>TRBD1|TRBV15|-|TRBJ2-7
TGTGCCACCAGCAGAGGGGGACAGGCGGCTTTCTACGAGCAGTACTTC
CATSRGGQAAFYEQYF
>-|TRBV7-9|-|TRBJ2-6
TGTGCCAGCAGATCGCTCTCTGGGGCCAACGTCCTGACTTTC
CASRSLSGANVLTF
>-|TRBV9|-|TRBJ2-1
TGTGCCAGCAGCGTAGAGATGCTAGCGCGCAATGAGCAGTTCTTC
CASSVEMLARNEQFF
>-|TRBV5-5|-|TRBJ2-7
TGTGCCAGCAGTCCCGGCGGGGCCTACGAGCAGTACTTC
CASSPGGAYEQYF
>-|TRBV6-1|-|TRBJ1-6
TGTGCCAGCAGTGAAGGTCGGGTCAGTAATTCACCCCTCCACTTT
CASSEGRVSNSPLHF
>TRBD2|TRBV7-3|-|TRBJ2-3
TGTGCCAGCAGCTTCGGGGGGAGCGGGAAGGATACGCAGTATTTT
CASSFGGSGKDTQYF
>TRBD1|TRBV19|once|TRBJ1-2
TGTGCCAGTAGTACCTCCGGGACAGGGGCGAGGGGCTACACCTTC
CASSTSGTGARGYTF
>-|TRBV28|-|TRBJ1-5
TGTGCCAGTAGTAAGTATAGCAATCAGCCCCAGCATTTT
CASSKYSNQPQHF
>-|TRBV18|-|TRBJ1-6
TGTGCCAGCTCGATGAACAGGGACAAGGGGTCACCCCTCCACTTT
CASSMNRDKGSPLHF
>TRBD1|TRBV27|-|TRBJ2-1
TGTGCCAGCAGTTTACTGGGACAGGGGGGGCAGTTCTTC
CASSLLGQGGQFF
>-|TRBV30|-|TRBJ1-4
TGTGCCTCCTCGGGGAGGGGGTATGAAAAACTGTTTTTT
CASSGRGYEKLFF
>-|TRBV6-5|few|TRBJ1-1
TGTGCCAGCAGGGAGGGGTCTGGAACTGAAGCTTTCTTT
CASREGSGTEAFF
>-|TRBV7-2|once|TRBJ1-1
TGTGCCAGCAGCCTAGGGAGGGGGAACACTGAAGCTTTCTTT
CASSLGRGNTEAFF
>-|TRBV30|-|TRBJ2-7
TGTGCCTGGAGTGTAAGGCAGATCTACGAGCAGTACTTC
CAWSVRQIYEQYF